The clone carrying this T cell receptor beta chain appeared a single time. The germline V gene encodes CDR1 LNHDA and CDR2 SQIVND (reference sequence). The CDR3 runs to 12 residues. V lost 6 bases, J lost 4 bases, and 7 bases lay in between. Measured with immunoSEQ multiplex PCR; TCRdb has only the in-frame clones, and not every one. The table has roughly 670,000 clones, around 89% seen once. The data are from a study of blood T cell repertoires in COVID-19. The clonotype originates from a woman aged 18-29 years with acute or convalescent COVID-19. Sequenced material: peripheral blood. This chain joins TRBV19 and TRBJ2-1, with D maybe TRBD2 (5 bases). This CDR3 is CASSLAYNEQFF. The CDR3, as DNA: TGTGCCAGTAGCCTAGCATACAATGAGCAGTTCTTC. The full variable domain, in which reference TRBV19 and TRBJ2-1 provide the parts outside the CDR3, is DGGITQSPKYLFRKEGQNVTLSCEQNLNHDAMYWYRQDPGQGLRLIYYSQIVNDFQKGDIAEGYSVSREKKESFPLTVTSAQKNPTAFYLCASSLAYNEQFFGPGTRLTVL.